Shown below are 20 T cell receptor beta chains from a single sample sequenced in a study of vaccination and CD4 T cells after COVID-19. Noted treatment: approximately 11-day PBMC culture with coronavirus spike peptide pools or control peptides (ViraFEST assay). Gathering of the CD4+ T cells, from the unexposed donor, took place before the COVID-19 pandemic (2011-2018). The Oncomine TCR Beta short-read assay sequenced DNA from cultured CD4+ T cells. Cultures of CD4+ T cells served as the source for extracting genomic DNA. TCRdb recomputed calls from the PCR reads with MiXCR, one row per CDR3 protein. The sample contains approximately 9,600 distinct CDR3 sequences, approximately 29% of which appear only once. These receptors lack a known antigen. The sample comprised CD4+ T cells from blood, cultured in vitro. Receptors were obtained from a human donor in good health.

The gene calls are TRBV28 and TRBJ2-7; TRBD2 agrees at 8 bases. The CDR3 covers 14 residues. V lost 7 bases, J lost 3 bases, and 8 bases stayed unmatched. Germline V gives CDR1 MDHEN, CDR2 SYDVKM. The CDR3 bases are TGTGCCAGCATTCGAGCGGGAGAAAGCTACGAGCAGTACTTC. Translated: CASIRAGESYEQYF.

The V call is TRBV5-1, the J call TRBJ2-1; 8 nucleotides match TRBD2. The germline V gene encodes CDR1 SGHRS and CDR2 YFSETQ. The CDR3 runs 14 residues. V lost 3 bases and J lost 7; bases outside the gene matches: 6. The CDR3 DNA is TGCGCCAGCAGCTCTTTAGCGGGGCTTAATGAGCAGTTCTTC. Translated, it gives CASSSLAGLNEQFF.

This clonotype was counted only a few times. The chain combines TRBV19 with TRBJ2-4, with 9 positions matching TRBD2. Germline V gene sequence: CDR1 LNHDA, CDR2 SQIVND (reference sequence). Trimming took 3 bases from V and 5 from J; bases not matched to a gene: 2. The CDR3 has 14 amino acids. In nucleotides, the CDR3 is TGTGCCAGTAGTATGGCTAGCGGGGAAAACATTCAGTACTTC. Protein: CASSMASGENIQYF.

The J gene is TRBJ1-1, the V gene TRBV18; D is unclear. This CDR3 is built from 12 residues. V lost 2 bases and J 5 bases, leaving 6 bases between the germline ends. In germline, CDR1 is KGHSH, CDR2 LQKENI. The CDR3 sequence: CASSPTETEAFF. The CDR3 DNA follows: TGTGCCAGCTCACCAACGGAAACTGAAGCTTTCTTT.

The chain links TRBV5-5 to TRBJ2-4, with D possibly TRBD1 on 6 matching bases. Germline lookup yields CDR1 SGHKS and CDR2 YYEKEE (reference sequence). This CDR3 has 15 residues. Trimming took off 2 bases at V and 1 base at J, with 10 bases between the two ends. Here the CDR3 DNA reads TGTGCCAGCAGCTTAACAGGGAATGCCAAAAACATTCAGTACTTC. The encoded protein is CASSLTGNAKNIQYF. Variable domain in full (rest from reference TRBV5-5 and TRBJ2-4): DAGVTQSPTHLIKTRGQQVTLRCSPISGHKSVSWYQQVLGQGPQFIFQYYEKEERGRGNFPDRFSARQFPNYSSELNVNALLLGDSALYLCASSLTGNAKNIQYFGAGTRLSVL.

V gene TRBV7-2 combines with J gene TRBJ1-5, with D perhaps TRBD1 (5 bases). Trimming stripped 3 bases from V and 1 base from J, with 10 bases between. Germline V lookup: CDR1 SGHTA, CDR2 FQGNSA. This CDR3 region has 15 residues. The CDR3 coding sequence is TGTGCCAGCAGCTTCCTCACAGGAAGCAATCAGCCCCAGCATTTT. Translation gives CASSFLTGSNQPQHF.

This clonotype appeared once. CDR3 DNA sequence: TGCGCCAGCAGCCTGGACAGGAACACTGAAGCTTTCTTT. Translating it yields CASSLDRNTEAFF. The gene calls are TRBV4-3 and TRBJ1-1; D possibly corresponds to TRBD1 (6 bases). V was cut by 4 bases and J by 1 base, with 7 bases left in between. Germline assignment: CDR1 LGHNA and CDR2 YSLEER. This CDR3 is built from 13 residues.

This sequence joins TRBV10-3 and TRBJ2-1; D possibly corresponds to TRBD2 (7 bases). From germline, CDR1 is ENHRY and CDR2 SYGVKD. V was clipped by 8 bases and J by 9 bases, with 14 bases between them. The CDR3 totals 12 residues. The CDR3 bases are TGTGCCATCGCCCCCGGGGGGCGTGAGCAGTTCTTC. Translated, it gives CAIAPGGREQFF.

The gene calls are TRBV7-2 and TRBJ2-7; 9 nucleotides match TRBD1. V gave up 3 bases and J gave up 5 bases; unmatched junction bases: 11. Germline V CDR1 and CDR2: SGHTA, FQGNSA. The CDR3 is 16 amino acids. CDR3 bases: TGTGCCAGCAGCTTGGGGCCGGGACAGGGTATAGACGAGCAGTACTTC. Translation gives CASSLGPGQGIDEQYF.

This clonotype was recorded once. The CDR3 DNA sequence: TGTGCCAGTAGTATGGATGGAGGAGTTAGCACAGATACGCAGTATTTT. Translation: CASSMDGGVSTDTQYF. The V gene is TRBV19, the J gene TRBJ2-3; weak D call: TRBD2 (5 bases). V was clipped by 3 bases and J by 0 bases, with 13 bases between them. The CDR3 contains 16 residues. Germline-derived CDR1 and CDR2 are LNHDA and SQIVND (reference sequence). Full variable domain (rest looked up from reference TRBV19 and TRBJ2-3): DGGITQSPKYLFRKEGQNVTLSCEQNLNHDAMYWYRQDPGQGLRLIYYSQIVNDFQKGDIAEGYSVSREKKESFPLTVTSAQKNPTAFYLCASSMDGGVSTDTQYFGPGTRLTVL.

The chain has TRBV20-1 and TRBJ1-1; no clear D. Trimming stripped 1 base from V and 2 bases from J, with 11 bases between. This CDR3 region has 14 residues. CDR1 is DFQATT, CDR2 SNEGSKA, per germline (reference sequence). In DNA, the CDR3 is TGCAGTGCTAGAGTAACCCGTCCAAACACTGAAGCTTTCTTT. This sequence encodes CSARVTRPNTEAFF.

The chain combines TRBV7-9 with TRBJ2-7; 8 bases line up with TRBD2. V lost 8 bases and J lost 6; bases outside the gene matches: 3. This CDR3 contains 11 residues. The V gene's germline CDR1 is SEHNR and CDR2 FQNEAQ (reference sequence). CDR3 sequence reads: CASGAGGEQYF. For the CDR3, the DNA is TGTGCCAGCGGGGCGGGAGGCGAGCAGTACTTC.

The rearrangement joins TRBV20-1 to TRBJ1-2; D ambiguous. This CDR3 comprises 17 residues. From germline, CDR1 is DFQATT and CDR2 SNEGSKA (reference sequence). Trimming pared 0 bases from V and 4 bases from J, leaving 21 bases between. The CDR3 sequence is CSAREPRTRRSGYGYTF. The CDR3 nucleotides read TGCAGTGCTAGAGAGCCACGGACCCGGCGCAGTGGCTATGGCTACACCTTC.

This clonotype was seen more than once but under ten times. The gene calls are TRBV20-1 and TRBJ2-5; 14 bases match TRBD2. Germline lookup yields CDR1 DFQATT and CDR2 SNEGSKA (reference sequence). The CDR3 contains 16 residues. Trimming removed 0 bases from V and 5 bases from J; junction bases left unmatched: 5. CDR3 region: CSARDPTSGRAETQYF. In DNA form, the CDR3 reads TGCAGTGCTAGAGATCCGACTAGCGGGAGGGCGGAGACCCAGTACTTC.

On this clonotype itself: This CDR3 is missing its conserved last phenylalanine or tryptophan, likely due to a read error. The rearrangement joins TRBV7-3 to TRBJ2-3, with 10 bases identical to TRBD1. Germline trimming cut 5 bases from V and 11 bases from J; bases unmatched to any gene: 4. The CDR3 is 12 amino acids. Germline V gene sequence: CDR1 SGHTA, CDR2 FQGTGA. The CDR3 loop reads CASSPGQGMQYS. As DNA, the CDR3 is TGTGCCAGCAGCCCGGGACAGGGGATGCAGTATTCT.

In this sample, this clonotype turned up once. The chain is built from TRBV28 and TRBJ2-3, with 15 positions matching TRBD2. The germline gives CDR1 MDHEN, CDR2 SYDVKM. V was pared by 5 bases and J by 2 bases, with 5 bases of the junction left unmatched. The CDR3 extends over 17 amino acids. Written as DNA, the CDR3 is TGTGCCAGCAGTATGAGGACTAGCGGGAGGGCCACAGATACGCAGTATTTT. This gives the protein CASSMRTSGRATDTQYF.

In DNA, the CDR3 is TGTGCCAGCAGCTCCTTAGGTACTAGGCCCCAAGAGACCCAGTACTTC. Amino acids: CASSSLGTRPQETQYF. The V call is TRBV7-2, the J call TRBJ2-5; D perhaps matches TRBD2 (5 bases). The germline V and J ends were trimmed by 4 bases and 1 base, with 16 bases remaining between them. The CDR3 runs 16 residues. Looked up from germline, CDR1 is SGHTA and CDR2 is FQGNSA.

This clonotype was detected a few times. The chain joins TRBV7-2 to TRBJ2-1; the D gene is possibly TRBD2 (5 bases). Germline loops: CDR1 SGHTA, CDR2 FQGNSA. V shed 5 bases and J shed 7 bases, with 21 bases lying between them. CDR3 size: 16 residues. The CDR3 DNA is TGTGCCAGCAGCCCGGGCCAGGAGGCAGGCGGAAATGAGCAGTTCTTC. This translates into CASSPGQEAGGNEQFF.

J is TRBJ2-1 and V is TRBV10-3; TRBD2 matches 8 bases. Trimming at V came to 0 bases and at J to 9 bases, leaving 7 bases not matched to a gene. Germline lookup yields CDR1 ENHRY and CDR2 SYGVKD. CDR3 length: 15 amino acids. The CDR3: CAISESPGRALEQFF. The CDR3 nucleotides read TGTGCCATCAGTGAGTCACCCGGGAGGGCCCTTGAGCAGTTCTTC.

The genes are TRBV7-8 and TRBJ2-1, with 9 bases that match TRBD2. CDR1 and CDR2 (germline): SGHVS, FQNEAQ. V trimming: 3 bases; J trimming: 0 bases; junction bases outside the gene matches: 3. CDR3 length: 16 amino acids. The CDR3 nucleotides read TGTGCCAGCAGCTTGTTTAGCGGGAGCTCCTACAATGAGCAGTTCTTC. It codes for CASSLFSGSSYNEQFF. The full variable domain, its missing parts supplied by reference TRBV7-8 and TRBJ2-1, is GAGVSQSPRYKVAKRGQDVALRCDPISGHVSLFWYQQALGQGPEFLTYFQNEAQLDKSGLPSDRFFAERPEGSVSTLKIQRTQQEDSAVYLCASSLFSGSSYNEQFFGPGTRLTVL.